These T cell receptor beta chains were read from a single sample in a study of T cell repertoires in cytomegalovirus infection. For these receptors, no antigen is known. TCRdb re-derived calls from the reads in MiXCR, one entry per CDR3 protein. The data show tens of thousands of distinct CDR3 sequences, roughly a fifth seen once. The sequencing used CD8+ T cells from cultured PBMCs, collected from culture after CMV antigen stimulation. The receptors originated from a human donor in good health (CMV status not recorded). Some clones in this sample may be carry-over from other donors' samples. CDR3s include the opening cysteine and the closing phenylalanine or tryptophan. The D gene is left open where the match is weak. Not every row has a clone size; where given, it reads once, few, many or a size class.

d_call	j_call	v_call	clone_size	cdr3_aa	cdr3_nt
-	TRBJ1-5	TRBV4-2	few	CASSQDGAQGMGQPQHF	TGTGCCAGCAGCCAAGACGGAGCGCAGGGTATGGGGCAGCCCCAGCATTTT
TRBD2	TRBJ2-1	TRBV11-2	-	CASTLSGGGALEQFF	TGTGCCAGCACCCTGAGTGGCGGGGGGGCCCTTGAGCAGTTCTTC
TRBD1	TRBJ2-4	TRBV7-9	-	CASSPGQGQAKNIQYF	TGTGCCAGCAGCCCGGGACAGGGGCAGGCCAAAAACATTCAGTACTTC
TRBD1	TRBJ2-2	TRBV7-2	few	CASSLTGGRVNTGELFF	TGTGCCAGCAGCTTGACAGGGGGAAGGGTAAACACCGGGGAGCTGTTTTTT
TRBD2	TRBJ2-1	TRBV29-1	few	CSFATRTSGYNEQFF	TGCAGCTTTGCGACGAGGACTAGCGGCTACAATGAGCAGTTCTTC
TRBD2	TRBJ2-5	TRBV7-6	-	CASSPAFSGDRETQYF	TGTGCCAGCAGCCCCGCCTTTAGCGGGGATCGAGAGACCCAGTACTTC
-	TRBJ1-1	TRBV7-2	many	CASSLNWGTEAFF	TGTGCCAGCAGCTTAAATTGGGGGACTGAAGCTTTCTTT
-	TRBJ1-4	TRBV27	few	CASSFRDPNEKLFF	TGTGCCAGCAGTTTCCGGGACCCGAATGAAAAACTGTTTTTT
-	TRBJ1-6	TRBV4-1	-	CASSQALEMNSPLHF	TGCGCCAGCAGCCAAGCTCTAGAGATGAATTCACCCCTCCACTTT
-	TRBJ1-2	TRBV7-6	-	CASSLRTVTYGYTF	TGTGCCAGCAGCCTAAGGACAGTTACCTATGGCTACACCTTC
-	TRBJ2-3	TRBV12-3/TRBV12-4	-	CASCNRITDTQYF	TGTGCCAGCTGCAACCGGATCACAGATACGCAGTATTTT
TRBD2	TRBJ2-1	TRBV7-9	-	CASSPRVASGTHNEQFF	TGTGCCAGCAGCCCGAGGGTGGCTAGCGGGACTCACAATGAGCAGTTCTTC
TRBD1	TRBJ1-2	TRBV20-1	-	CSARDISGWRTGDNPNYGYTF	TGCAGTGCTAGAGATATAAGCGGGTGGAGGACAGGGGATAATCCAAACTATGGCTACACCTTC
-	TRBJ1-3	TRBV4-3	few	CASSNSGNTIYF	TGCGCCAGCAGTAACTCTGGAAACACCATATATTTT
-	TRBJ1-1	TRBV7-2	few	CASSLGRHTEAFF	TGTGCCAGCAGCTTGGGGAGGCACACTGAAGCTTTCTTT
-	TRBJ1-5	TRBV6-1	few	CASKWGPYSNQPQHF	TGTGCCAGCAAGTGGGGACCTTATAGCAATCAGCCCCAGCATTTT
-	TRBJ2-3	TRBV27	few	CASRFGGASTDTQYF	TGTGCCAGCAGGTTCGGGGGTGCTAGCACAGATACGCAGTATTTT
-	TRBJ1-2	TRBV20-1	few	CSASPDTSYGYTF	TGCAGTGCTTCCCCCGATACGAGCTATGGCTACACCTTC
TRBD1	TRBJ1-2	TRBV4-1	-	CASRLGTGGDYGYTF	TGCGCCAGTCGACTCGGGACAGGGGGCGACTATGGCTACACCTTC
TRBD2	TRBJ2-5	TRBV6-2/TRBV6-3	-	CASSYGSGVSQETQYF	TGTGCCAGCAGTTACGGGAGCGGGGTAAGCCAAGAGACCCAGTACTTC
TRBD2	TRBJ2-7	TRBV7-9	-	CASSPPAGGLGDYEQYF	TGTGCCAGCAGCCCGCCGGCGGGGGGGCTTGGTGACTACGAGCAGTACTTC